A single sample gave rise to the 29 T cell receptor beta chains below, sequenced in a study of vaccination effects on CD4 cells after COVID-19. Assay used: immunoSEQ multiplex PCR; TCRdb lists only in-frame clones, some missing. The data contain tens of thousands of clones, approximately 82% of them singletons. Investigators separated out CD4+ T cells once around nine days of culture had passed. This individual contracted SARS-CoV-2 between March and December 2020, as verified by PCR. Vaccination of participants consisted of two doses of either the BNT162b2 or mRNA-1273 vaccine. These receptors' targets are unknown. The sequencing used CD4+ T cells from PBMCs cultured without peptide, collected after COVID-19 vaccination. The receptor set was obtained from a human donor who had a prior SARS-CoV-2 infection.

The chain carries TRBV7-9 and TRBJ1-1; no clear D. V dropped 5 bases and J dropped 0 bases, with 19 bases sitting between them. This CDR3 has 17 amino acids. The germline V gene has CDR1 SEHNR and CDR2 FQNEAQ (reference sequence). The CDR3 DNA follows: TGTGCCAGCAGCCCTGAATTAACAGTCTCCTTGAACACTGAAGCTTTCTTT. This gives the protein CASSPELTVSLNTEAFF.

The chain carries TRBV7-9 and TRBJ2-3; 10 bases match TRBD1. Germline loops: CDR1 SEHNR, CDR2 FQNEAQ (reference sequence). Germline trimming cut 3 bases from V and 4 bases from J; bases unmatched to any gene: 4. The CDR3 is 15 amino acids. CDR3: CASSLGTGVADTQYF. CDR3 in DNA: TGTGCCAGCAGCTTGGGGACAGGGGTAGCAGATACGCAGTATTTT.

The rearrangement links TRBV5-6 to TRBJ2-7, with 9 bases lining up with TRBD2. Germline V gene lookup returns CDR1 SGHDT and CDR2 YYEEEE. After removal of 0 bases from V and 3 bases from J, the junction contained 4 bases not matched to a gene. The CDR3 has 15 residues. CDR3 DNA sequence: TGTGCCAGCAGCTTGGGGATAGCGGGAGTCTACGAGCAGTACTTC. This encodes CASSLGIAGVYEQYF.

The gene calls are TRBV4-2 and TRBJ1-6; D is ambiguous. Germline-derived CDR1 and CDR2 are LGHNA and YNFKEQ. The CDR3 totals 16 residues. Trimming took off 2 bases at V and 8 bases at J, with 16 bases between the two ends. Here the CDR3 reads CASSQIGRNVHSPLHF. Here the CDR3 DNA reads TGTGCCAGCAGCCAAATTGGACGGAACGTCCATTCACCCCTCCACTTT.

This chain connects TRBV5-1 to TRBJ2-7, with TRBD1 matching 8 bases. V lost 6 bases, J lost 6 bases, and 11 bases stayed unmatched. Germline loops: CDR1 SGHRS, CDR2 YFSETQ. The CDR3 length is 14 residues. CDR3 sequence (DNA): TGCGCCAGCATGACGATTCCAGGGGGCTCCGAGCAGTACTTC. This sequence encodes CASMTIPGGSEQYF.

This chain uses TRBV30 with TRBJ1-1; D uncertain. The CDR3 runs 11 residues. Germline-derived CDR1 and CDR2 are GTSNPN and SVGIG (reference sequence). V lost 4 bases and J lost 3, with 6 bases in between. DNA for the CDR3: TGTGCCTGGAAAGGCGACACTGAAGCTTTCTTT. Its protein is CAWKGDTEAFF.

J is TRBJ2-3 and V is TRBV4-1; TRBD2 aligns across 16 bases. Germline V gives CDR1 MGHRA, CDR2 YSYEKL. The CDR3 runs 22 residues. With V trimmed by 3 bases and J by 2 bases, 17 bases remained unmatched. In nucleotides, the CDR3 is TGCGCCAGCAGCCACACCAGAAACCCGGGACTAGCGGGGGGGCCCGACACAGATACGCAGTATTTT. This gives the protein CASSHTRNPGLAGGPDTDTQYF.

This clone is a singleton in its sample. V usage is TRBV30 and J usage is TRBJ2-5, with D unclear. The CDR3 is 13 amino acids. The V gene's germline CDR1 is GTSNPN and CDR2 SVGIG (reference sequence). V gave up 4 bases and J gave up 5 bases, with 14 bases separating them. CDR3 loop: CAWISDFGETQYF. The DNA for the CDR3 is TGTGCCTGGATTTCAGATTTTGGGGAGACCCAGTACTTC.

The V call is TRBV7-2, the J call TRBJ2-3; TRBD1 is a possible D gene (5 bases). The V gene lost 7 bases and the J gene lost 0 bases, with 11 bases spanning the gap. The germline V gene encodes CDR1 SGHTA and CDR2 FQGNSA. The CDR3 length is 14 residues. The CDR3 here is CASTYRSSTDTQYF. CDR3 DNA: TGTGCCAGCACCTACAGGAGTAGCACAGATACGCAGTATTTT.

This clone appeared once. The chain couples TRBV7-2 to TRBJ1-1; 8 nucleotides align to TRBD1. J lost 4 bases, V lost 5 bases, and 9 bases had no gene match. The CDR3 has 15 amino acids. Germline loops: CDR1 SGHTA, CDR2 FQGNSA. CDR3 in DNA: TGTGCCAGCAGCATCCAAACAGGGGGGGGCACTGAAGCTTTCTTT. Translating gives CASSIQTGGGTEAFF.

This rearrangement joins TRBV2 to TRBJ2-5, with 8 nucleotides matching TRBD1. This CDR3 is 12 amino acids long. V was pared by 11 bases and J by 5 bases, with 7 bases of the junction left unmatched. Germline lookup yields CDR1 SNHLY and CDR2 FYNNEI. The DNA of the CDR3 is TGTGCCGGCCAGGGGGCTGGGGAGACCCAGTACTTC. Residues: CAGQGAGETQYF. Supplemented by reference TRBV2 and TRBJ2-5, the full variable domain reads EPEVTQTPSHQVTQMGQEVILRCVPISNHLYFYWYRQILGQKVEFLVSFYNNEISEKSEIFDDQFSVERPDGSNFTLKIRSTKLEDSAMYFCAGQGAGETQYFGPGTRLLVL.

The rearrangement joins TRBV2 to TRBJ1-1; 7 bases agree with TRBD1. The germline V gene has CDR1 SNHLY and CDR2 FYNNEI. The CDR3 is 12 residues long. V lost 3 bases, J lost 10 bases, and 5 bases stayed unmatched. The CDR3 DNA reads TGTGCCAGCAGTGACGTTGGGACAGTAGCTTTCTTT. It specifies CASSDVGTVAFF.

The DNA for the CDR3 is TGTGCCATCAGTGAGATTAGGGAAGGGACCCAGTACTTC. It codes for CAISEIREGTQYF. The chain uses TRBV10-3 and TRBJ2-5; no clear D gene. CDR3 size: 13 residues. The germline gives CDR1 ENHRY, CDR2 SYGVKD. Trimming shortened V by 2 bases and J by 7 bases, and 11 bases separated the two germline ends.

This chain connects TRBV7-2 to TRBJ2-5; D uncertain. Germline V gene data show CDR1 as SGHTA and CDR2 as FQGNSA. The CDR3 runs to 14 residues. Trimming took off 4 bases at V and 6 bases at J, with 15 bases between the two ends. The CDR3 reads CASSSPTNLKTQYF. For the CDR3, the DNA is TGTGCCAGCAGCTCCCCGACAAATTTGAAGACCCAGTACTTC.

The chain recombines TRBV15 with TRBJ2-7; TRBD2 might be the D (6 bases). The germline V and J ends were trimmed by 4 bases and 0 bases, with 16 bases remaining between them. The CDR3 covers 16 residues. The germline gives CDR1 LNHNV, CDR2 YYDKDF (reference sequence). The CDR3 bases are TGTGCCACCAGCAAGTTGTTGTCGGGAGTCTCCTACGAGCAGTACTTC. Translating it yields CATSKLLSGVSYEQYF.

The V and J genes are TRBV11-3 and TRBJ2-7; D may be TRBD1 (5 bases). The length of the CDR3 is 13 residues. V was pared by 4 bases and J by 5 bases, with 12 bases between. Germline V gene data show CDR1 as SGHNT and CDR2 as YENEEA. The CDR3 sequence is CASSYSWGDEQYF. The CDR3, as DNA: TGTGCCAGCAGCTATAGTTGGGGCGACGAGCAGTACTTC.

This CDR3 reads CASGNRVNYGYTF. In nucleotides, the CDR3 is TGTGCCAGCGGGAACAGGGTTAACTATGGCTACACCTTC. The chain has TRBV7-2 and TRBJ1-2; D might be TRBD1 (6 bases). V was trimmed by 8 bases and J by 1 base, leaving 11 bases between them. Germline CDR1 is SGHTA and CDR2 is FQGNSA. The CDR3 loop spans 13 amino acids.

The chain recombines TRBV6-1 with TRBJ1-4, with 8 bases matching TRBD1. V lost 4 bases to trimming and J lost 4 bases; unmatched junction nucleotides: 8. Germline V gene lookup returns CDR1 MNHNS and CDR2 SASEGT. The CDR3 is 16 amino acids. In nucleotides, the CDR3 is TGTGCCAGCAGTGTGACAGGGGTTAATGGTAATGAAAAACTGTTTTTT. Translating it yields CASSVTGVNGNEKLFF.

The chain carries TRBV14 and TRBJ2-1; 9 bases align to TRBD2. This CDR3 region has 17 residues. Germline trimming cut 0 bases from V and 4 bases from J; bases unmatched to any gene: 7. Germline values: CDR1 SGHDN, CDR2 FVKESK. CDR3 nucleotides: TGTGCCAGCAGCCAAGAAAGGGTTAGCGGGAGATACAATGAGCAGTTCTTC. This encodes CASSQERVSGRYNEQFF.

The chain employs TRBV11-2 and TRBJ2-7, with 10 bases identical to TRBD2. This CDR3 spans 15 amino acids. J lost 2 bases, V lost 1 base, and 2 bases had no gene match. The germline V gene has CDR1 SGHAT and CDR2 FQNNGV. This CDR3 is CASSLGTSGTYEQYF. CDR3 DNA sequence: TGTGCCAGCAGCTTAGGGACTAGCGGAACCTACGAGCAGTACTTC. Drawing the rest from reference TRBV11-2 and TRBJ2-7, the complete variable domain is EAGVAQSPRYKIIEKRQSVAFWCNPISGHATLYWYQQILGQGPKLLIQFQNNGVVDDSQLPKDRFSAERLKGVDSTLKIQPAKLEDSAVYLCASSLGTSGTYEQYFGPGTRLTVT.

The chain employs TRBV30 and TRBJ1-5, with 7 positions matching TRBD1. Trimming removed 2 bases from V and 4 bases from J; junction bases left unmatched: 8. Germline CDR1 is GTSNPN and CDR2 is SVGIG (reference sequence). The CDR3 runs 15 residues. CDR3 DNA sequence: TGTGCCTGGAGTTCGGCAGGGGGGGGAAATCAGCCCCAGCATTTT. Translated: CAWSSAGGGNQPQHF.

The chain has TRBV6-2 or TRBV6-3 and TRBJ2-7; no clear D. CDR3 length: 14 residues. Per the germline V gene, CDR1 is MNHEY and CDR2 is SVGEGT. V gave up 6 bases and J gave up 3 bases, with 15 bases separating them. The CDR3 bases are TGTGCCAGCAGCAACTACTGGGGATTCTACGAGCAGTACTTC. This translates into CASSNYWGFYEQYF.

The rearrangement uses TRBV5-1 and TRBJ2-5; 11 nucleotides agree with TRBD2. The CDR3 consists of 16 residues. Germline CDR1 and CDR2: SGHRS and YFSETQ. Trimming removed 0 bases from V and 1 base from J; junction bases left unmatched: 2. CDR3 residues: CASSLALAGGQETQYF. DNA of the CDR3: TGCGCCAGCAGCTTGGCTCTAGCGGGGGGCCAAGAGACCCAGTACTTC.

The chain couples TRBV27 to TRBJ1-2; weak D call: TRBD1 (6 bases). The CDR3 runs to 12 residues. Trimming shortened V by 5 bases and J by 3 bases, and 7 bases separated the two germline ends. Germline V gene data show CDR1 as MNHEY and CDR2 as SMNVEV (reference sequence). CDR3 DNA: TGTGCCAGCAGTGGGGGCTACTATGGCTACACCTTC. This gives the protein CASSGGYYGYTF.

The genes are TRBV2 and TRBJ2-3; D possibly corresponds to TRBD1 (5 bases). V dropped 6 bases and J dropped 6 bases, with 10 bases sitting between them. The CDR3 totals 12 residues. Germline CDR1 SNHLY, CDR2 FYNNEI. As DNA, the CDR3 is TGTGCCAGCAGGGAACAGGTCGATACGCAGTATTTT. This translates into CASREQVDTQYF.

The rearrangement joins TRBV7-2 to TRBJ2-7, with TRBD1 matching 12 bases. Looked up from germline, CDR1 is SGHTA and CDR2 is FQGNSA. This CDR3 contains 13 residues. V shed 5 bases and J 9 bases; nucleotides not matched to a gene: 5. DNA for the CDR3: TGTGCCAGCAGCCCGGGACAGGGGGCAGGGCAGTACTTC. Protein sequence: CASSPGQGAGQYF.

The rearrangement joins TRBV6-2 or TRBV6-3 to TRBJ2-1, with TRBD2 identical over 10 bases. Germline values: CDR1 MNHEY, CDR2 SVGEGT. V trimming: 3 bases; J trimming: 2 bases; junction bases outside the gene matches: 4. This CDR3 is built from 16 residues. Written as DNA, the CDR3 is TGTGCCAGCAGTTATCTAGCGGGAGCCCCCTACAATGAGCAGTTCTTC. Its protein product is CASSYLAGAPYNEQFF.

The J gene is TRBJ1-1, the V gene TRBV9; unclear D gene. This CDR3 spans 14 amino acids. Trimming took off 0 bases at V and 1 base at J, with 7 bases between the two ends. Germline V gives CDR1 SGDLS, CDR2 YYNGEE. This chain's CDR3 is CASSVGGSNTEAFF. The DNA for the CDR3 is TGTGCCAGCAGCGTAGGCGGATCGAACACTGAAGCTTTCTTT. Combining the CDR3 with reference TRBV9 and TRBJ1-1 gives the whole variable domain DSGVTQTPKHLITATGQRVTLRCSPRSGDLSVYWYQQSLDQGLQFLIQYYNGEERAKGNILERFSAQQFPDLHSELNLSSLELGDSALYFCASSVGGSNTEAFFGQGTRLTVV.

This clone was counted a few times. This sequence joins TRBV7-3 and TRBJ1-6; D call uncertain. The V gene lost 2 bases and the J gene lost 7 bases, with 9 bases spanning the gap. In germline, CDR1 is SGHTA, CDR2 FQGTGA. The CDR3 runs to 14 residues. The CDR3, as DNA: TGTGCCAGCAGCTTAGGGGATTTGAATTCACCCCTCCACTTT. Translating it yields CASSLGDLNSPLHF.